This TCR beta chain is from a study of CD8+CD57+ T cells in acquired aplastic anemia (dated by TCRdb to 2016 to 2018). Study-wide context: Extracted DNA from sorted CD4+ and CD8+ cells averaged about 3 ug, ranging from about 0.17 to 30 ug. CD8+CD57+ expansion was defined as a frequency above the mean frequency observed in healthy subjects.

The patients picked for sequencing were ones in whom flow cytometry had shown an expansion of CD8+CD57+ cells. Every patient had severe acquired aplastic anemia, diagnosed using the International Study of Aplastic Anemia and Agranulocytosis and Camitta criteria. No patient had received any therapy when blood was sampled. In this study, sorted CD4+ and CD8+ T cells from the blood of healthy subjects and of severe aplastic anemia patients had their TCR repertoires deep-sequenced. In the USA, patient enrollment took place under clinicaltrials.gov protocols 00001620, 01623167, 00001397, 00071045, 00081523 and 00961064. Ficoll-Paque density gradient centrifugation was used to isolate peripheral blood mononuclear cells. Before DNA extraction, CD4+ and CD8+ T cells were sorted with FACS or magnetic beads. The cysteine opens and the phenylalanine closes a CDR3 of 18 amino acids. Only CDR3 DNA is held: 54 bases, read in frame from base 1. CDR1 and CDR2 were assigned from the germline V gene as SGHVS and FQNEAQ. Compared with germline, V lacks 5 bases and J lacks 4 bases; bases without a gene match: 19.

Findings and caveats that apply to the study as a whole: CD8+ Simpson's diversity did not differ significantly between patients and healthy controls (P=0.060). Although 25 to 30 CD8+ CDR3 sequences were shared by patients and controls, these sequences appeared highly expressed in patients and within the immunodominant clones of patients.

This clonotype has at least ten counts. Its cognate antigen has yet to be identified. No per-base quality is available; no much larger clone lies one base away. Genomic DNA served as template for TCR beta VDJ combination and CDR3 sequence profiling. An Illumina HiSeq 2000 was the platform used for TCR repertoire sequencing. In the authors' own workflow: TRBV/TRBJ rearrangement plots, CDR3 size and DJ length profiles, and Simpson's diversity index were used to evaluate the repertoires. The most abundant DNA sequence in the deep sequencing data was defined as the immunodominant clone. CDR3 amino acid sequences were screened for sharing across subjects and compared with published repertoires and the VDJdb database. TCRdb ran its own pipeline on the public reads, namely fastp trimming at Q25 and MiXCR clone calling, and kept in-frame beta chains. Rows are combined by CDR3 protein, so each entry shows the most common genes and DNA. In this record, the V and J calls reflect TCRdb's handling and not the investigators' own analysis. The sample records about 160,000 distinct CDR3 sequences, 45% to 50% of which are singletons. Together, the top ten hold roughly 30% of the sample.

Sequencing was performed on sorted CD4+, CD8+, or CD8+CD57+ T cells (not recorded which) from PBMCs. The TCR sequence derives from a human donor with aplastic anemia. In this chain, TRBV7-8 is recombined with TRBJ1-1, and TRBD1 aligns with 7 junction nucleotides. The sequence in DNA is TGTGCCAGCAGCCCCCAACAGGGGCCCCTAGAGAGGGGCACTGAAGCTTTCTTT. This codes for CASSPQQGPLERGTEAFF.